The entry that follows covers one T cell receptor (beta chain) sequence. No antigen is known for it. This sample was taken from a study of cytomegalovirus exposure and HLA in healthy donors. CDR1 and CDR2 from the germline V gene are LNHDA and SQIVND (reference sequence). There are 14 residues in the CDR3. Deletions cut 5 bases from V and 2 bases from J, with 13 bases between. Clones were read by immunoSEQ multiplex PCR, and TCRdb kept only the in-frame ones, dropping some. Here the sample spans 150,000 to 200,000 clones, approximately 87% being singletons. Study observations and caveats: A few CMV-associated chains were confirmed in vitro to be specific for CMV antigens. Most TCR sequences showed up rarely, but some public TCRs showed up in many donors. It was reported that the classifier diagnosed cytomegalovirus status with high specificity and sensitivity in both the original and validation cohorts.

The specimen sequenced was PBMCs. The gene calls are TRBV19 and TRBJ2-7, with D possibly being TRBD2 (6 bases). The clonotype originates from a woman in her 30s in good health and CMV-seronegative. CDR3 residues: CASSAGTVTYEQYF. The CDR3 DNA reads TGTGCCAGTAGTGCCGGGACTGTCACCTACGAGCAGTACTTC.